This TCR beta chain was recorded in a study of shared clonotypes between healthy human individuals. The CDR3 is made up of 15 amino acids. Trimming stripped 5 bases from V and 4 bases from J, with 12 bases between. In germline, CDR1 is KGHSH, CDR2 LQKENI. All donors qualified as healthy HIV-negative adults and had experienced no recent acute infections or vaccinations. Genomic DNA from unsorted samples was obtained from about 82 million PBMCs (per sample). Some clones are missing from TCRdb's copy, which holds only in-frame ones; the method was immunoSEQ multiplex PCR. The sample has 450,000 to 500,000 clones, almost 80% seen once.

The receptor comes from a woman aged 40 to 55 in good health. Some clones in this sample may be carry-over from other donors' samples. V is TRBV18 and J is TRBJ2-6, with D tentatively TRBD1 (6 bases). Input material: PBMCs. The CDR3 DNA sequence: TGTGCCAGCTCAGCGAGACAGGCGGGGGCCAACGTCCTGACTTTC. As protein: CASSARQAGANVLTF.